This T cell receptor beta chain stems from a study of graft-versus-host responses after intestinal transplantation. As for the study in general: Isolated intestinal, liver-intestinal, or multivisceral transplants were what recipients had. Anti-thymocyte globulin served as induction for all recipients, who then took tacrolimus and steroids for approximately three years. Whole-study results and caveats: The authors found GvH clones in recipient marrow, some appearing first in ileum or blood.

Turning to this clone: What it binds is unknown.

TCRdb keeps only in-frame clones here, not all; method: immunoSEQ multiplex PCR. The profile shows about 39,000 clones, roughly 96% of them singletons. CDR3 length equals 15 residues. Germline CDR1 KGHSY, CDR2 FQNENV. V was clipped by 7 bases and J by 7 bases, with 22 bases between them. This receptor was identified in a human donor who was the organ donor for an intestinal transplant. Specimen: unstimulated CD8+ T cells sorted from spleen or lymph node cells, collected before transplant. The V call is TRBV16, the J call TRBJ2-5; D gene unclear. The CDR3 sequence is CASNEKDSPRTTQYF. CDR3 coding DNA: TGTGCCAGCAACGAAAAGGATTCCCCCAGGACGACCCAGTACTTC.